This is a list of T cell receptor beta chains from one sample in a study of shared clonotypes between healthy human individuals. Method: immunoSEQ multiplex PCR; TCRdb's copy keeps in-frame clones and lacks some. The sample includes roughly 1,100,000 clones, about 75% of them seen just once. Source material: memory CD4+ T cells sorted from blood. These receptors all come from a man aged 18 to 35 in good health. Both conserved end residues are part of each CDR3. Each record gives: V gene, J gene, CDR3 length, clone size, D gene, CDR3 protein, CDR3 DNA. D genes are given only for firm matches. Where a row states a size, it is once, few, many or the class of an expanded clone; other rows omit it.

V gene: TRBV28; J gene: TRBJ1-6; CDR3 length: 16; clone size: -; D gene: TRBD1; CDR3 protein: CASSLAGTAYGSPLHF; CDR3 DNA: TGTGCCAGCAGTTTAGCCGGGACAGCCTACGGTTCACCCCTCCACTTT
V gene: TRBV6-6; J gene: TRBJ2-7; CDR3 length: 15; clone size: -; D gene: TRBD2; CDR3 protein: CASTTGTRGSYEQYF; CDR3 DNA: TGTGCCAGCACAACCGGGACGCGGGGGAGCTACGAGCAGTACTTC
V gene: TRBV10-3; J gene: TRBJ2-3; CDR3 length: 17; clone size: few; D gene: -; CDR3 protein: CAISEPPGSVSTDTQYF; CDR3 DNA: TGTGCCATCAGTGAGCCCCCCGGGAGCGTGAGCACAGATACGCAGTATTTT
V gene: TRBV18; J gene: TRBJ2-7; CDR3 length: 13; clone size: few; D gene: -; CDR3 protein: CASSPPTGYEQYF; CDR3 DNA: TGTGCCAGCTCACCACCCACAGGGTACGAGCAGTACTTC
V gene: TRBV5-4; J gene: TRBJ1-2; CDR3 length: 14; clone size: -; D gene: -; CDR3 protein: CASSLGRGNYGYTF; CDR3 DNA: TGTGCCAGCAGCTTAGGACGGGGAAACTATGGCTACACCTTC
V gene: TRBV28; J gene: TRBJ1-1; CDR3 length: 13; clone size: -; D gene: -; CDR3 protein: CASSRGANTEAFF; CDR3 DNA: TGTGCCAGCAGTCGAGGGGCTAACACTGAAGCTTTCTTT
V gene: TRBV6-5; J gene: TRBJ1-3; CDR3 length: 15; clone size: -; D gene: -; CDR3 protein: CASSRTVPSGNTIYF; CDR3 DNA: TGTGCCAGCAGTCGGACAGTCCCCTCTGGAAACACCATATATTTT
V gene: TRBV11-1; J gene: TRBJ1-2; CDR3 length: 13; clone size: -; D gene: -; CDR3 protein: CASSLGIGYGYTF; CDR3 DNA: TGTGCCAGCAGCCTGGGTATCGGCTATGGCTACACCTTC
V gene: TRBV5-1; J gene: TRBJ1-2; CDR3 length: 14; clone size: -; D gene: TRBD1; CDR3 protein: CASRTGTGGDGYTF; CDR3 DNA: TGCGCCAGCAGAACTGGGACAGGGGGCGATGGCTACACCTTC
V gene: TRBV18; J gene: TRBJ2-3; CDR3 length: 12; clone size: -; D gene: -; CDR3 protein: CASSPGTYTQYF; CDR3 DNA: TGTGCCAGCTCACCAGGGACGTATACGCAGTATTTT
V gene: TRBV18; J gene: TRBJ1-1; CDR3 length: 14; clone size: -; D gene: -; CDR3 protein: CASSPSTGNTEAFF; CDR3 DNA: TGTGCCAGCTCGCCCTCAACAGGGAACACTGAAGCTTTCTTT
V gene: TRBV19; J gene: TRBJ2-5; CDR3 length: 17; clone size: -; D gene: TRBD1; CDR3 protein: CASSENFRDRGLETQYF; CDR3 DNA: TGTGCCAGTAGCGAAAATTTCCGGGACAGGGGGCTGGAGACCCAGTACTTC
V gene: TRBV18; J gene: TRBJ1-4; CDR3 length: 14; clone size: -; D gene: -; CDR3 protein: CASSPPGASEKLFF; CDR3 DNA: TGTGCCAGCTCACCACCGGGGGCGAGTGAAAAACTGTTTTTT
V gene: TRBV6-1; J gene: TRBJ1-4; CDR3 length: 18; clone size: -; D gene: -; CDR3 protein: CASSEPAGGVLTNEKLFF; CDR3 DNA: TGTGCCAGCAGTGAACCTGCCGGGGGCGTGTTAACTAATGAAAAACTGTTTTTT
V gene: TRBV29-1; J gene: TRBJ2-1; CDR3 length: 13; clone size: -; D gene: -; CDR3 protein: CSVASHQYNEQFF; CDR3 DNA: TGCAGCGTTGCAAGTCATCAGTACAATGAGCAGTTCTTC
V gene: TRBV25-1; J gene: TRBJ1-2; CDR3 length: 13; clone size: few; D gene: -; CDR3 protein: CASSRGLLSGYTF; CDR3 DNA: TGTGCCAGCAGTAGAGGTCTCCTATCAGGCTACACCTTC
V gene: TRBV5-1; J gene: TRBJ2-3; CDR3 length: 15; clone size: few; D gene: -; CDR3 protein: CASSLGGFFRDTQYF; CDR3 DNA: TGCGCCAGCAGCTTGGGAGGTTTCTTCAGGGATACGCAGTATTTT
V gene: TRBV14; J gene: TRBJ1-1; CDR3 length: 12; clone size: -; D gene: -; CDR3 protein: CASSLKNTEAFF; CDR3 DNA: TGTGCCAGCAGCCTCAAGAACACTGAAGCTTTCTTT
V gene: TRBV15; J gene: TRBJ2-2; CDR3 length: 17; clone size: -; D gene: TRBD1; CDR3 protein: CATSREKGQGFVGELFF; CDR3 DNA: TGTGCCACCAGCAGAGAAAAGGGACAGGGTTTTGTCGGGGAGCTGTTTTTT
V gene: TRBV29-1; J gene: TRBJ2-3; CDR3 length: 13; clone size: -; D gene: -; CDR3 protein: CSVQSTSTDTQYF; CDR3 DNA: TGCAGCGTCCAAAGCACTAGCACAGATACGCAGTATTTT
V gene: TRBV2; J gene: TRBJ1-5; CDR3 length: 15; clone size: few; D gene: -; CDR3 protein: CASGPGDGNNQPQHF; CDR3 DNA: TGTGCCAGCGGACCTGGGGACGGTAACAATCAGCCCCAGCATTTT
V gene: TRBV4-3; J gene: TRBJ1-2; CDR3 length: 14; clone size: -; D gene: -; CDR3 protein: CASSQDRGGYGYTF; CDR3 DNA: TGCGCCAGCAGCCAAGATAGGGGCGGCTATGGCTACACCTTC
V gene: TRBV10-3; J gene: TRBJ1-4; CDR3 length: 14; clone size: -; D gene: -; CDR3 protein: CATGDGATNEKLFF; CDR3 DNA: TGTGCCACGGGGGACGGCGCAACTAATGAAAAACTGTTTTTT
V gene: TRBV6-5; J gene: TRBJ2-7; CDR3 length: 14; clone size: -; D gene: -; CDR3 protein: CASSYRAETYEQYF; CDR3 DNA: TGTGCCAGCAGTTACAGAGCAGAGACCTACGAGCAGTACTTC
V gene: TRBV7-9; J gene: TRBJ2-1; CDR3 length: 17; clone size: -; D gene: -; CDR3 protein: CASSVPGLRPENGEQFF; CDR3 DNA: TGTGCCAGCAGCGTACCGGGACTGCGACCTGAGAACGGTGAGCAGTTCTTC
V gene: TRBV30; J gene: TRBJ2-7; CDR3 length: 16; clone size: -; D gene: TRBD1; CDR3 protein: CAWNPGGTGSSYEQYF; CDR3 DNA: TGTGCCTGGAACCCGGGCGGGACAGGGAGCTCCTACGAGCAGTACTTC
V gene: TRBV5-1; J gene: TRBJ2-2; CDR3 length: 16; clone size: -; D gene: -; CDR3 protein: CASSLNQGTNTGELFF; CDR3 DNA: TGCGCCAGCAGCTTGAACCAGGGCACGAACACCGGGGAGCTGTTTTTT
V gene: TRBV9; J gene: TRBJ2-2; CDR3 length: 15; clone size: few; D gene: -; CDR3 protein: CASSVGGSNTGELFF; CDR3 DNA: TGTGCCAGCAGCGTTGGAGGATCGAACACCGGGGAGCTGTTTTTT
V gene: TRBV5-1; J gene: TRBJ2-5; CDR3 length: 14; clone size: -; D gene: -; CDR3 protein: CASSPPGGGETQYF; CDR3 DNA: TGCGCCAGCAGCCCCCCAGGTGGGGGAGAGACCCAGTACTTC
V gene: TRBV28; J gene: TRBJ1-3; CDR3 length: 15; clone size: -; D gene: -; CDR3 protein: CASSLASSSGNTIYF; CDR3 DNA: TGTGCCAGCAGTTTGGCTTCAAGCTCTGGAAACACCATATATTTT
V gene: TRBV5-1; J gene: TRBJ2-1; CDR3 length: 16; clone size: -; D gene: TRBD2; CDR3 protein: CASSLVAGGSYNEQFF; CDR3 DNA: TGCGCCAGCAGCTTGGTGGCGGGGGGCTCCTACAATGAGCAGTTCTTC
V gene: TRBV2; J gene: TRBJ2-3; CDR3 length: 15; clone size: -; D gene: TRBD2; CDR3 protein: CASSDGRARTDTQYF; CDR3 DNA: TGTGCCAGCAGTGATGGGAGGGCCAGGACAGATACGCAGTATTTT
V gene: TRBV15; J gene: TRBJ2-5; CDR3 length: 15; clone size: -; D gene: -; CDR3 protein: CATRGQRGVQETQYF; CDR3 DNA: TGTGCCACCAGAGGCCAGCGAGGGGTTCAAGAGACCCAGTACTTC
V gene: TRBV7-3; J gene: TRBJ2-5; CDR3 length: 14; clone size: -; D gene: -; CDR3 protein: CASSKTGLQETQYF; CDR3 DNA: TGTGCCAGCAGCAAAACAGGGCTCCAAGAGACCCAGTACTTC
V gene: TRBV7-2; J gene: TRBJ1-1; CDR3 length: 14; clone size: -; D gene: -; CDR3 protein: CASSPSGGVTEAFF; CDR3 DNA: TGTGCCAGCAGCCCTAGTGGGGGAGTGACTGAAGCTTTCTTT
V gene: TRBV5-1; J gene: TRBJ2-5; CDR3 length: 16; clone size: -; D gene: TRBD2; CDR3 protein: CASSLNLAGGRETQYF; CDR3 DNA: TGCGCCAGCAGCTTGAACCTAGCGGGAGGGCGAGAGACCCAGTACTTC
V gene: TRBV9; J gene: TRBJ2-1; CDR3 length: 19; clone size: many; D gene: TRBD2; CDR3 protein: CASSVRGQLTSGGRYEQFF; CDR3 DNA: TGTGCCAGCAGCGTCAGAGGACAGCTAACTAGCGGGGGTCGGTATGAGCAGTTCTTC
V gene: TRBV5-6; J gene: TRBJ2-4; CDR3 length: 15; clone size: -; D gene: TRBD1; CDR3 protein: CASSLYRDRKNIQYF; CDR3 DNA: TGTGCCAGCAGCCTCTACAGGGACAGAAAAAACATTCAGTACTTC
V gene: TRBV7-7; J gene: TRBJ2-5; CDR3 length: 13; clone size: few; D gene: -; CDR3 protein: CASTPRNQETQYF; CDR3 DNA: TGTGCTAGCACCCCGAGGAACCAAGAGACCCAGTACTTC
V gene: TRBV27; J gene: TRBJ2-1; CDR3 length: 12; clone size: -; D gene: -; CDR3 protein: CASTPPRGEQFF; CDR3 DNA: TGTGCCAGCACCCCCCCGAGGGGTGAGCAGTTCTTC
V gene: TRBV19; J gene: TRBJ2-1; CDR3 length: 14; clone size: -; D gene: -; CDR3 protein: CASGPGGDYNEQFF; CDR3 DNA: TGTGCCAGTGGCCCGGGGGGCGATTACAATGAGCAGTTCTTC
V gene: TRBV4-1; J gene: TRBJ2-5; CDR3 length: 18; clone size: few; D gene: TRBD1; CDR3 protein: CASSQAYGTGGLQETQYF; CDR3 DNA: TGCGCCAGCAGCCAAGCTTACGGGACAGGGGGCCTCCAAGAGACCCAGTACTTC
V gene: TRBV27; J gene: TRBJ2-1; CDR3 length: 17; clone size: -; D gene: TRBD2; CDR3 protein: CASSPEGGRLFHNEQFF; CDR3 DNA: TGTGCCAGCAGTCCCGAGGGCGGGAGGCTTTTCCACAATGAGCAGTTCTTC
V gene: TRBV10-3; J gene: TRBJ2-2; CDR3 length: 15; clone size: -; D gene: TRBD1; CDR3 protein: CAISGTGGGTGELFF; CDR3 DNA: TGTGCCATCAGCGGGACAGGGGGTGGGACCGGGGAGCTGTTTTTT
V gene: TRBV11-3; J gene: TRBJ2-5; CDR3 length: 15; clone size: -; D gene: -; CDR3 protein: CASSLGGRGQETQYF; CDR3 DNA: TGTGCCAGCAGCTTAGGAGGCCGGGGCCAAGAGACCCAGTACTTC
V gene: TRBV19; J gene: TRBJ1-5; CDR3 length: 15; clone size: -; D gene: TRBD1; CDR3 protein: CASRATGQGNQPQHF; CDR3 DNA: TGTGCCAGTAGGGCGACGGGACAGGGAAATCAGCCCCAGCATTTT
V gene: TRBV7-2; J gene: TRBJ2-3; CDR3 length: 14; clone size: -; D gene: -; CDR3 protein: CAFTLGNSRDTQYF; CDR3 DNA: TGTGCATTTACATTAGGGAATTCTAGGGATACGCAGTATTTT
V gene: TRBV28; J gene: TRBJ1-4; CDR3 length: 15; clone size: -; D gene: -; CDR3 protein: CASSPLGGQQEKLFF; CDR3 DNA: TGTGCCAGCAGTCCCCTTGGGGGCCAACAAGAAAAACTGTTTTTT